One T cell receptor (beta chain) is described in this entry. Its cognate antigen is unknown. The germline gives CDR1 SGHNT, CDR2 YYREEE (reference sequence). Trimming at V came to 3 bases and at J to 8 bases, leaving 12 bases not matched to a gene. The CDR3 sequence is 16 residues long. The sample is drawn from a study of beta chain features in type 1 diabetes. The study's findings and limits: TCRB CDR3s from Type 1 diabetes patients were moderately but significantly shorter in all four CD4+ subsets.

As every portion of the isolated RNA was reverse transcribed, the sequencing read expressed TCRB transcripts. The data were produced by immunoSEQ multiplex PCR, yet TCRdb's version contains in-frame clones alone and is incomplete. The sample has 100,000 to 150,000 clones; 9% are singletons. Sequencing was done on a sample of central memory CD4+ T cells from blood. The chain employs TRBV5-4 and TRBJ2-1; 9 nucleotides line up with TRBD1. The sequence came from a man younger than 40 with type 1 diabetes. The CDR3 here is CASSSAPGQGFDEQFF. The CDR3 DNA reads as TGTGCCAGCAGCTCGGCACCGGGACAGGGATTTGATGAGCAGTTCTTC.